The T cell receptor beta chain under discussion was sequenced for a study of blood T cell repertoires in COVID-19. Original methodology: Amplifying reference gene primers gave estimates of nucleated cell counts. Measured with immunoSEQ multiplex PCR; TCRdb has only the in-frame clones, and not every one. Clone size and V and J calls were adopted from that table, with D and trimming inferred from the DNA. The table has roughly 250,000 clones, just over 90% seen once. Study members were between about 18 and 100 years old and lived in some 22 US regions. Participants' own reports of clinical history determined their cohort assignment. The recovered donors of Cohort 3 showed two negative PCRs, clearance, or symptom resolution. Material for sequencing was PBMCs or T cells enriched from blood (not recorded which). The receptor's source is a woman under 30 who had recovered from COVID-19.

CDR3 bases: TGTGCCAGCAGTATAGCCCAAACCTACGAGCAGTACTTC. Encoded protein: CASSIAQTYEQYF. The gene calls are TRBV28 and TRBJ2-7; D is unclear. The CDR3 runs 13 residues. V shed 5 bases and J shed 2 bases, with 10 bases lying between them. Germline V gene sequence: CDR1 MDHEN, CDR2 SYDVKM.